This T cell receptor (beta chain) emerged from a study of shared clonotypes between healthy human individuals (dated by TCRdb to 2020 to 2021). With regard to the full study: The cohort included three men and two women between 18 and 49 years of age. Different laboratories and diverse techniques were used to prepare libraries and sequence TCR repertoires, to increase sequencing depth and limit assay-specific biases. The study deeply sequenced blood TCR repertoires of five healthy adults to estimate repertoire size and the extent of clonotype sharing between individuals. Leukapheresis yielded between about 0.9 and 9 billion PBMCs per donor. For each donor, CD4 naive and CD4 memory were each run on three plates, CD8 naive on two plates, and CD8 memory on one plate. On the study overall, not on this receptor specifically: Because the study included a small number of donors, the genetic and exposure-history diversity represented was limited. Clonotypes shared by all four sorted-subset donors showed higher generation probabilities than non-shared clonotypes. Based on pairwise subsampling, the degree of clonotype sharing among donors was expected to be affected by sequencing depth. Rarefaction of sorted-subset datasets indicated incomplete sequencing despite the large sequencing depth. About 4.5% of naive CD4, 3.5% of naive CD8, about 2.5% of memory CD4, and about 0.4% of memory CD8 clonotypes were shared across a few donors. Sampling was restricted to blood, and TCR repertoires in tissues likely differ from the TCR repertoires found in blood. Larger estimated clonotype richness was generally found for naive subsets than for memory subsets.

Healthy HIV-negative adults with no recently reported acute infections or vaccinations were included as donors. Only Caucasian adults living in Nashville, Tennessee, USA were represented among the donors. CD4+ T cells were enriched by magnetic negative selection; naive cells were then positively selected on CD45RA, and the negative fraction formed the memory subset. Blood was obtained by leukapheresis, after which PBMCs were separated by Ficoll-Histopaque density gradient centrifugation and cryopreserved in liquid nitrogen vapor phase. Analytical flow cytometry was used to check the purity and quantity of every magnetically sorted T cell population. Each sorted fraction had its genomic DNA isolated and then quantified by UV absorbance on a Nanodrop 2000c. As regards this clone: What this receptor recognizes is not known. No clone much larger than this one lies a single base away; base qualities are absent.

TCR CDR3 regions were amplified from genomic DNA by multiplex PCR using the deep immunoSEQ assay. Extracted genomic DNA from each cell subset was spread evenly across all wells of several immunoSEQ 96-well plates, with each plate serving as a replicate. For sorted subsets, approximately 190 ng of genomic DNA, equivalent to some 33,000 T cell genomes, went into each replicate PCR. Purified libraries were measured with a Qubit 3.0 fluorometer, size-checked on a Bioanalyzer 2100, and measured again with the KAPA Library Quantification kit. Every immunoSEQ 96-well plate was sequenced on a dedicated single-read 150-cycle Illumina NextSeq 550 flow cell. Concerning the study's data processing: The immunoSEQ output contained only junctional sequences without quality scores, so filtering could not match that applied to full-length reads. Sequences were annotated with PyIR, a Python wrapper for IgBLAST v1.9, using IMGT germline references to assign V/J genes and CDR3. Any read was removed if the V/J assignment was weak (E-value above 1e-6), the CDR3 was missing, or the read contained stop codons, out-of-frame junctions, or ambiguous translated residues. V3J clonotypes were defined as sequences sharing an identical inferred V gene, J gene, and CDR3 amino acid sequence. Percentage overlap between repertoires was computed as shared unique clonotypes divided by the size of the smaller repertoire. Repertoire richness was assessed with RTK rarefaction, the Chao1 estimator, and Recon v2.1 estimates of unobserved clonotypes. For all TCRbeta clonotypes obtained by the gDNA method from several donors, generation probabilities were computed with OLGA. In its TCRdb copy, this immuneACCESS table keeps in-frame sequences only and misses some clones. Where compared with another copy, unresolved V genes explain less than half of these, and the others have no known cause. V and J calls and clone size are those listed in that table; D and trimming were worked out from the DNA. For this sample there are some 790,000 clones; 72% appear just once. The ten most abundant clones make up approximately 1.8% of the sample.

CDR1 SGHRS and CDR2 YFSETQ are derived from the germline V gene. Germline trimming amounts to 1 base on V and 5 bases on J, with 7 as the count of junction bases outside the gene matches. The CDR3 spans 16 residues, from the cysteine through the phenylalanine. Just CDR3 DNA is preserved here, 48 bases in frame from base 1. The chain joins TRBV5-1 to TRBJ2-5; TRBD2 agrees with 11 junctional bases. Sequences were obtained from memory CD4+ T cells sorted from blood. The sample's cell subset or site label, in plain terms: CD45RA-negative fraction. The sequence was obtained from a woman aged 25-40 years in good health. The CDR3 region has the sequence CASSLNPLAGGETQYF. The DNA is as follows: TGCGCCAGCAGCTTGAATCCGCTAGCGGGAGGTGAGACCCAGTACTTC.